The clone carrying this T cell receptor (beta chain) was found many times. Its antigen is not identified. The CDR3 totals 14 residues. V lost 1 base to trimming and J lost 6 bases, with 10 bases between them. CDR1 is LGHNA, CDR2 YSLEER, per germline. This record comes from a study of post-analysis software for immune sequencing data. Study results and limitations: A handful of TRBV segments (TRBV5-6, TRBV5-1 and TRBV20-1 among them) occurred more frequently in patients than in controls.

The authors incorporated unique molecular identifiers into the TCR beta cDNA libraries. TCRdb ran MiXCR on the PCR reads and lists one entry per CDR3 protein. This table has roughly 800,000 distinct CDR3 sequences, 25% to 30% appearing once. Sample: blood. This clonotype originated in a girl aged 5-17 years with multiple sclerosis. The V call is TRBV4-3, the J call TRBJ2-1; D ambiguous. CDR3 residues: CASSQVVSANEQFF. The DNA for the CDR3 is TGCGCCAGCAGCCAAGTCGTTTCGGCCAATGAGCAGTTCTTC.